This TCR beta chain appears in the sequencing data of a study of CD8 T cells in ankylosing spondylitis. Broader study findings: Disease-linked clones bore a CD8+ phenotype, appearing relatively rarely in peripheral blood. Disease-linked clones reportedly showed significant enrichment in matched ankylosing spondylitis synovial fluid. The study identified a TCR beta motif of seven or eight highly homologous variants that appeared characteristic of ankylosing spondylitis blood.

V lost 6 bases, J lost 3 bases, and 15 bases lay in between. The CDR3 has 14 residues. A note on this clonotype: Its antigen is not identified.

TCRdb independently ran MiXCR on the 5' RACE reads; one entry per CDR3 protein. Of 400,000 to 450,000 distinct CDR3 sequences in the sample, roughly 17% were seen once. The sequence came from a male donor with ankylosing spondylitis. This chain connects TRBV12-3 or TRBV12-4 to TRBJ2-7; D call uncertain. The sequenced sample consisted of blood, either unsorted or a sorted T cell fraction (not recorded which). CDR3 DNA: TGTGCCAGCAGCCACACCAGGAAGAACTACGAGCAGTACTTC. It yields the protein CASSHTRKNYEQYF.